The 27 T cell receptor beta chains below all came from one sample that was sequenced in a study of early T cells in non-severe SARS-CoV-2 infection. From the 5' RACE reads, TCRdb called clonotypes with MiXCR, one entry per CDR3 protein. The sample consists of 65,000 to 75,000 distinct CDR3 sequences, 9.5% to 13% of them appearing once. The sequenced material came from whole blood. These receptors were taken from an adult who was a healthcare worker with PCR-confirmed SARS-CoV-2 infection or an uninfected control (not recorded which).

This clonotype appeared many times. V is TRBV7-8 and J is TRBJ2-1; TRBD1 agrees at 7 bases. The CDR3 consists of 17 residues. The J segment lost 2 bases and the V segment lost 5 bases, leaving 12 bases of the junction unmatched. The germline V gene has CDR1 SGHVS and CDR2 FQNEAQ. The CDR3 coding sequence is TGTGCCAGCAGCCCCCTTAGGGGGCGGCCCCCCTACAATGAGCAGTTCTTC. This sequence encodes CASSPLRGRPPYNEQFF.

This clonotype occurred a few times. The V gene is TRBV5-4, the J gene TRBJ2-5; 15 bases agree with TRBD2. Trimming at V came to 4 bases and at J to 2 bases, leaving 9 bases not matched to a gene. This CDR3 region has 18 residues. Per the germline V gene, CDR1 is SGHNT and CDR2 is YYREEE (reference sequence). CDR3 region: CASSLGTSGRNLQETQYF. The CDR3 bases are TGTGCCAGCAGCCTGGGGACTAGCGGGAGGAATCTTCAAGAGACCCAGTACTTC.

This clonotype was recorded many times. J is TRBJ1-1 and V is TRBV6-6; D gene ambiguous. The V gene lost 5 bases and the J gene lost 1 base, with 14 bases spanning the gap. The length of the CDR3 is 15 residues. CDR1 is MNHNY, CDR2 SVGAGI, per germline (reference sequence). CDR3 nucleotides: TGTGCCAGCAGTCGTGACGCCCGGAAGAACACTGAAGCTTTCTTT. Amino acid sequence: CASSRDARKNTEAFF.

This clonotype was recorded a few times. This rearrangement joins TRBV13 to TRBJ2-1; 9 positions agree with TRBD1. This CDR3 has 14 residues. Trimming cost V 4 bases and J 8 bases; bases outside gene matches: 6. Looked up from germline, CDR1 is PRHDT and CDR2 is FYEKMQ (reference sequence). The CDR3 bases are TGTGCCAGCAGCTCTGGACAGGGGATCTATGAGCAGTTCTTC. It is translated as CASSSGQGIYEQFF.

This chain joins TRBV19 and TRBJ1-5; D might be TRBD1 (5 bases). This CDR3 spans 15 amino acids. Germline loops: CDR1 LNHDA, CDR2 SQIVND (reference sequence). V was trimmed by 4 bases and J by 0 bases, leaving 10 bases between them. CDR3 in amino acids: CASSKTAFSNQPQHF. The CDR3 coding sequence is TGTGCCAGTAGTAAGACAGCCTTTAGCAATCAGCCCCAGCATTTT.

Turning to this clonotype: A read error may explain this, as a much larger clone is one base away. The CDR3 bases are TGTGCCAGCAGCTTGGGCACTGAAGCTTTCTTT. It specifies CASSLGTEAFF. The chain combines TRBV7-9 with TRBJ1-1; no clear D gene. Trimming removed 3 bases from V and 4 bases from J, with 3 bases in between. The CDR3 length is 11 residues. Germline CDR1 reads SEHNR; CDR2 reads FQNEAQ (reference sequence).

The chain employs TRBV9 and TRBJ2-7; D is unclear. CDR1 and CDR2 from the germline V gene are SGDLS and YYNGEE. The CDR3 extends over 15 amino acids. V lost 0 bases to trimming and J lost 2 bases, with 12 bases between them. The DNA for the CDR3 is TGTGCCAGCAGCGTAGCCGACGGACGAGCCTACGAGCAGTACTTC. Translating it yields CASSVADGRAYEQYF.

This clonotype was seen many times. CDR3: CASRGWTGLYGYTF. CDR3 nucleotides: TGTGCCAGCAGGGGATGGACAGGGCTCTATGGCTACACCTTC. This chain links TRBV27 with TRBJ1-2; 8 nucleotides align to TRBD1. Per the germline V gene, CDR1 is MNHEY and CDR2 is SMNVEV (reference sequence). The CDR3 is made up of 14 amino acids. J was trimmed by 4 bases and V by 6 bases; bases with no gene match: 7.

The table lists this clonotype with a few counts. The rearrangement uses TRBV18 and TRBJ2-1, with 7 bases matching TRBD1. The CDR3 has 18 residues. The V segment lost 1 base and the J segment 0 bases; nucleotides outside the gene matches: 9. Germline lookup yields CDR1 KGHSH and CDR2 LQKENI. The CDR3, as DNA: TGTGCCAGCTCACCACTCCCCGGGACAGAGATCTCCTACAATGAGCAGTTCTTC. Translated: CASSPLPGTEISYNEQFF.

The V and J genes are TRBV2 and TRBJ2-3, with no clear D. The CDR3 extends over 12 amino acids. V was cut by 6 bases and J by 2 bases, with 6 bases left in between. CDR1 and CDR2 (germline): SNHLY, FYNNEI. CDR3 coding DNA: TGTGCCAGCAGCTTTATCACAGATACGCAGTATTTT. Its protein is CASSFITDTQYF.

There are many counts of this clonotype. This chain links TRBV20-1 with TRBJ2-1; TRBD2 aligns across 11 bases. This CDR3 spans 19 amino acids. The germline V gene encodes CDR1 DFQATT and CDR2 SNEGSKA (reference sequence). Trimming removed 5 bases from V and 4 bases from J; junction bases left unmatched: 19. CDR3: CSAFRKRKTSGTSYNEQFF. CDR3 coding DNA: TGCAGTGCTTTCAGAAAACGGAAGACTAGCGGGACCTCTTACAATGAGCAGTTCTTC.

The J gene is TRBJ2-3, the V gene TRBV4-2; TRBD2 is a possible D gene (5 bases). The CDR3 consists of 16 residues. Per the germline V gene, CDR1 is LGHNA and CDR2 is YNFKEQ. V shed 1 base and J shed 0 bases, with 11 bases lying between them. The CDR3 loop reads CASSQAARTSTDTQYF. The CDR3, as DNA: TGTGCCAGCAGCCAAGCGGCCCGGACTAGCACAGATACGCAGTATTTT.

V usage is TRBV18 and J usage is TRBJ1-5; 10 nucleotides align to TRBD1. CDR3 size: 14 residues. Germline trimming cut 3 bases from V and 4 bases from J; bases unmatched to any gene: 0. CDR1 is KGHSH, CDR2 LQKENI, per germline. The CDR3 loop reads CASSPGQGNQPQHF. The CDR3 DNA reads as TGTGCCAGCTCACCGGGACAGGGGAATCAGCCCCAGCATTTT.

V usage is TRBV7-2 and J usage is TRBJ2-1, with no clear D. V was trimmed by 6 bases and J by 8 bases, leaving 14 bases between them. CDR3 length: 13 residues. Germline values: CDR1 SGHTA, CDR2 FQGNSA. The chain's CDR3 is CASRAPLWDEQFF. CDR3 DNA: TGTGCCAGCAGGGCACCCTTATGGGATGAGCAGTTCTTC.

The table lists this clonotype with a few counts. The chain has TRBV5-6 and TRBJ1-2, with 7 nucleotides matching TRBD1. Germline V gene sequence: CDR1 SGHDT, CDR2 YYEEEE. The CDR3 contains 14 residues. J was trimmed by 4 bases and V by 6 bases; bases with no gene match: 9. CDR3 sequence reads: CASIRRGQSYGYTF. CDR3 sequence (DNA): TGTGCCAGCATCCGCCGGGGACAGTCCTATGGCTACACCTTC.

This clonotype was detected many times. The chain carries TRBV19 and TRBJ2-6; tentative D call: TRBD1 (6 bases). V was pared by 6 bases and J by 2 bases, with 14 bases between. The germline CDR1 and CDR2 sequences are LNHDA and SQIVND (reference sequence). This CDR3 has 16 amino acids. The CDR3 loop is CASRAQGKAGANVLTF. DNA for the CDR3: TGTGCCAGTAGGGCACAGGGTAAGGCTGGGGCCAACGTCCTGACTTTC.

In this sample, this clonotype turned up a few times. The V gene is TRBV29-1, the J gene TRBJ1-2; no firm D call. The V end was cut by 7 bases, the J end by 8 bases, with 14 bases between. The CDR3 runs 11 residues. Germline V gene sequence: CDR1 SQVTM, CDR2 ANQGSEA. The DNA for the CDR3 is TGCAGCGCTACCTGGCAGTACGGCTACACCTTC. Its protein product is CSATWQYGYTF.

This clonotype was found many times. CDR3 sequence: CAWSPGQRTAFF. The CDR3 nucleotides read TGTGCCTGGAGTCCGGGACAGCGGACAGCTTTCTTT. The J gene is TRBJ1-1, the V gene TRBV30, with 7 bases matching TRBD1. Germline CDR1 GTSNPN, CDR2 SVGIG (reference sequence). With V trimmed by 2 bases and J by 10 bases, 7 bases remained unmatched. The CDR3 length is 12 residues.

V gene TRBV7-9 combines with J gene TRBJ1-1, with 11 positions matching TRBD1. The CDR3 is made up of 15 amino acids. Unmatched junction bases numbered 5, after V lost 5 bases and J lost 3 bases. Looked up from germline, CDR1 is SEHNR and CDR2 is FQNEAQ (reference sequence). CDR3 sequence: CASSGGQGADTEAFF. DNA for the CDR3: TGTGCCAGCAGCGGCGGACAGGGGGCTGACACTGAAGCTTTCTTT.

The J gene is TRBJ2-5, the V gene TRBV29-1; D possibly uses TRBD1 or TRBD2 (6 bases each). Trimming left V 5 bases short and J 4 bases short, with 26 bases between. Germline CDR1 is SQVTM and CDR2 is ANQGSEA. This CDR3 comprises 17 residues. Here the CDR3 DNA reads TGCAGCGTTAACCTTTGGGGGGCTGTGAGGATACGAGAGACCCAGTACTTC. Amino acids: CSVNLWGAVRIRETQYF.

This clonotype was seen at least ten times. This chain joins TRBV12-3 or TRBV12-4 and TRBJ1-1; 8 nucleotides agree with TRBD1. The CDR3 is 14 amino acids. V lost 6 bases and J lost 4; bases outside the gene matches: 7. Here the CDR3 DNA reads TGTGCCAGCAGCGTTACAGGGGGTCCCACTGAAGCTTTCTTT. This encodes CASSVTGGPTEAFF.

The V gene is TRBV12-3 or TRBV12-4, the J gene TRBJ2-1, with 8 bases matching TRBD2. Trimming removed 3 bases from V and 15 bases from J; junction bases left unmatched: 10. The CDR3 runs 13 residues. The CDR3 reads CASSLGGLVVSFF. CDR3 nucleotide sequence: TGTGCCAGCAGTTTGGGGGGACTAGTGGTGTCGTTCTTC.

Remarks on this clonotype: A much larger clone is a single base away; this may be a read error. The V call is TRBV6-5, the J call TRBJ2-7, with D perhaps matching TRBD1 or TRBD2 (5 bases each). The CDR3 spans 15 residues. Deletions cut 7 bases from V and 4 bases from J, with 20 bases between. The germline CDR1 and CDR2 sequences are MNHEY and SVGAGI. The CDR3 here is CASTREGIGVYEQYF. DNA of the CDR3: TGTGCCAGCACTAGAGAGGGGATAGGAGTTTACGAGCAGTACTTC.

Ten or more counts support this clonotype. The chain employs TRBV12-3 or TRBV12-4 and TRBJ2-5, with TRBD1 matching 10 bases. The junction had 14 bases not matched to a gene; V was cut back by 6 bases and J by 4 bases. The CDR3 covers 17 residues. This chain's CDR3 is CASSSPLGTGEGETQYF. In DNA form, the CDR3 reads TGTGCCAGCAGCTCCCCTCTCGGGACAGGGGAAGGAGAGACCCAGTACTTC.

This clonotype has ten or more counts. The V gene is TRBV3-1, the J gene TRBJ2-5, with a tentative D call TRBD1 (5 bases). CDR1 is LGHDT and CDR2 is YNNKEL in the germline V gene (reference sequence). The V end was cut by 0 bases, the J end by 4 bases, with 12 bases between. The CDR3 is 15 residues long. CDR3 sequence (DNA): TGTGCCAGCAGCCAAGAAGTCAGGGCTTTAGAGACCCAGTACTTC. Translated, it gives CASSQEVRALETQYF.

This clonotype has at least ten counts. The chain joins TRBV12-3 or TRBV12-4 to TRBJ2-7; TRBD1 agrees at 10 bases. The J segment lost 6 bases and the V segment lost 5 bases, leaving 13 bases of the junction unmatched. The CDR3 loop spans 16 amino acids. The CDR3 bases are TGTGCCAGCAGTAAATCGGACAGGGGGGGTGGTAGCGAGCAGTACTTC. It encodes CASSKSDRGGGSEQYF.

This clonotype was counted ten times or more. The chain links TRBV4-2 to TRBJ2-7, with D perhaps matching TRBD2 (5 bases). The germline V gene has CDR1 LGHNA and CDR2 YNFKEQ. The CDR3 extends over 14 amino acids. Trimming pared 1 base from V and 4 bases from J, leaving 11 bases between. CDR3 amino acids: CASSQANTGYEQYF. CDR3 coding DNA: TGTGCCAGCAGCCAAGCAAACACGGGATACGAGCAGTACTTC.